A single T cell receptor beta chain is shown here with its context. Using its own MiXCR run on the RACE reads, TCRdb lists one record per CDR3 protein. The repertoire has 350,000 or so distinct CDR3 sequences, roughly 6.9% of them found once; the top ten carry approximately 8.9%. V lost 4 bases to trimming and J lost 3 bases; unmatched junction nucleotides: 16. Germline V CDR1 and CDR2: KGHSH, LQKENI. The CDR3 has 19 amino acids. Time point indicated: patch test 1, 2 weeks after DPC sensitization. Treatment described: therapeutic diphenylcyclopropenone sensitization with weekly scalp DPC. The sample belongs to a study of human T cells and chemical hapten exposure.

V usage is TRBV18 and J usage is TRBJ1-4; TRBD1 agrees at 8 bases. Sequences were derived from whole blood, sampled in connection with sensitization to the hapten diphenylcyclopropenone (DPC). The source is a woman younger than 35 with alopecia areata. Some clones in this sample may be carry-over from other donors' samples. The CDR3 protein is CASSRWDRLTSPPNEKLFF. CDR3 coding DNA: TGTGCCAGCTCACGATGGGACAGGCTCACCTCGCCTCCTAATGAAAAACTGTTTTTT. Supplemented by reference TRBV18 and TRBJ1-4, the full variable domain reads NAGVMQNPRHLVRRRGQEARLRCSPMKGHSHVYWYRQLPEEGLKFMVYLQKENIIDESGMPKERFSAEFPKEGPSILRIQQVVRGDSAAYFCASSRWDRLTSPPNEKLFFGSGTQLSVL.